These 18 T cell receptor beta chains were all obtained from the same sample, sequenced in a study of cytomegalovirus exposure and HLA in healthy donors. The PCR had 60 Vbeta and 13 Jbeta primers. Repertoires were generated with immunoSEQ multiplex PCR, while TCRdb's copy carries only in-frame clones and drops some. The sample has hundreds of thousands of clones; 70% to 90% are singletons. The sequenced material came from PBMCs. These receptors were collected from a woman younger than 35 in good health and CMV-seronegative.

CDR3 in DNA: TGTGCCAGTAGTATGGGGCAGGCCTACGAGCAGTACTTC. Its protein is CASSMGQAYEQYF. J is TRBJ2-7 and V is TRBV19; tentative D call: TRBD1 (5 bases). Looked up from germline, CDR1 is LNHDA and CDR2 is SQIVND (reference sequence). The CDR3 runs 13 residues. V lost 3 bases, J lost 2 bases, and 8 bases lay in between.

The chain uses TRBV19 and TRBJ1-1; D perhaps matches TRBD1 (5 bases). The V gene's germline CDR1 is LNHDA and CDR2 SQIVND (reference sequence). CDR3 length: 15 residues. V shed 10 bases and J shed 6 bases, with 24 bases lying between them. The CDR3 DNA reads TGTGCCACCTATCCGGGGGTGGGGGTGTTGGCTGAAGCTTTCTTT. Amino acids: CATYPGVGVLAEAFF.

The rearrangement joins TRBV13 to TRBJ1-2, with TRBD1 matching 9 bases. Germline CDR1 PRHDT, CDR2 FYEKMQ (reference sequence). V lost 5 bases and J lost 8; bases outside the gene matches: 6. The length of the CDR3 is 13 residues. Here the CDR3 DNA reads TGTGCCAGCAGCCTAACAGGGGGCATGGGCTACACCTTC. This sequence encodes CASSLTGGMGYTF.

The chain joins TRBV5-4 to TRBJ2-7; TRBD1 matches at 8 bases. The length of the CDR3 is 15 residues. Germline V gene sequence: CDR1 SGHNT, CDR2 YYREEE (reference sequence). Trimming at V came to 4 bases and at J to 4 bases, leaving 10 bases not matched to a gene. CDR3 nucleotide sequence: TGTGCCAGCAGCCCTGGACAGGGCAGGGAGTACGAGCAGTACTTC. Amino acids: CASSPGQGREYEQYF.

This clone appeared once. This rearrangement joins TRBV4-1 to TRBJ2-5, with D hard to call. The V and J ends lost 4 bases and 4 bases respectively, with 10 bases between them. CDR1 is MGHRA, CDR2 YSYEKL, per germline. The CDR3 length is 13 residues. This CDR3 reads CASSPTPPETQYF. Written as DNA, the CDR3 is TGCGCCAGCAGCCCGACTCCTCCAGAGACCCAGTACTTC.

The chain uses TRBV2 and TRBJ2-2; the match to TRBD2 covers 8 bases. Germline CDR1 reads SNHLY; CDR2 reads FYNNEI. With 8 bases clipped from V and 5 bases from J, the junction kept 10 bases outside the gene matches. The CDR3 covers 15 residues. This CDR3 reads CASGGTRVGTGELFF. The CDR3 DNA sequence: TGTGCCAGCGGCGGGACTAGAGTGGGGACCGGGGAGCTGTTTTTT. Variable domain in full (rest from reference TRBV2 and TRBJ2-2): EPEVTQTPSHQVTQMGQEVILRCVPISNHLYFYWYRQILGQKVEFLVSFYNNEISEKSEIFDDQFSVERPDGSNFTLKIRSTKLEDSAMYFCASGGTRVGTGELFFGEGSRLTVL.

In DNA form, the CDR3 reads TGTGCCAGCAGGGACAGGGCCCAAGAGACCCAGTACTTC. Translating gives CASRDRAQETQYF. This chain joins TRBV5-4 and TRBJ2-5, with 8 positions matching TRBD1. The V and J ends lost 5 bases and 1 base, in that order; junction bases with no gene match: 1. The CDR3 extends over 13 amino acids. The germline gives CDR1 SGHNT, CDR2 YYREEE (reference sequence). Full variable domain (remainder filled in from reference TRBV5-4 and TRBJ2-5): ETGVTQSPTHLIKTRGQQVTLRCSSQSGHNTVSWYQQALGQGPQFIFQYYREEENGRGNFPPRFSGLQFPNYSSELNVNALELDDSALYLCASRDRAQETQYFGPGTRLLVL.

The V call is TRBV5-4, the J call TRBJ2-7; D unresolved. This CDR3 contains 15 residues. Trimming pared 1 base from V and 1 base from J, leaving 12 bases between. The germline gives CDR1 SGHNT, CDR2 YYREEE (reference sequence). The CDR3 sequence: CASSLPGTASYEQYF. CDR3 bases: TGTGCCAGCAGCTTGCCAGGCACGGCGTCCTACGAGCAGTACTTC.

The chain links TRBV9 to TRBJ1-2, with 9 bases that match TRBD1. Germline assignment: CDR1 SGDLS and CDR2 YYNGEE. CDR3 length: 16 amino acids. V was clipped by 6 bases and J by 0 bases; unmatched bases: 9. The CDR3: CASTPRGDRANYGYTF. CDR3 coding DNA: TGTGCCAGCACTCCCAGGGGGGACAGGGCTAACTATGGCTACACCTTC. The full variable domain, in which reference TRBV9 and TRBJ1-2 provide the parts outside the CDR3, is DSGVTQTPKHLITATGQRVTLRCSPRSGDLSVYWYQQSLDQGLQFLIQYYNGEERAKGNILERFSAQQFPDLHSELNLSSLELGDSALYFCASTPRGDRANYGYTFGSGTRLTVV.

The V gene is TRBV6-6, the J gene TRBJ2-7; 8 bases are shared with TRBD1. V was pared by 5 bases and J by 2 bases, with 5 bases of the junction left unmatched. The CDR3 sequence is 14 residues long. In germline, CDR1 is MNHNY, CDR2 SVGAGI (reference sequence). The CDR3 loop is CASSPTGAPYEQYF. CDR3 in DNA: TGTGCCAGCAGTCCGACAGGGGCCCCCTACGAGCAGTACTTC.

The chain uses TRBV25-1 and TRBJ2-1; possible D gene TRBD1, 6 bases. This CDR3 is 15 amino acids long. Germline V lookup: CDR1 MGHDK, CDR2 SYGVNS. V lost 4 bases and J 2 bases, leaving 12 bases between the germline ends. The CDR3 loop reads CASSVVGTTYNEQFF. The CDR3 DNA reads TGTGCCAGCAGTGTAGTCGGGACAACCTACAATGAGCAGTTCTTC.

The chain joins TRBV2 to TRBJ1-2, with D possibly TRBD1 on 6 matching bases. The CDR3 consists of 18 residues. Germline V CDR1 and CDR2: SNHLY, FYNNEI. V shed 4 bases and J shed 0 bases, with 21 bases lying between them. The CDR3 region has the DNA TGTGCCAGCAGTGCCTGGTCGTGGGACAACCCTTCTAACTATGGCTACACCTTC. It codes for CASSAWSWDNPSNYGYTF. The full variable domain, completed using reference TRBV2 and TRBJ1-2, is EPEVTQTPSHQVTQMGQEVILRCVPISNHLYFYWYRQILGQKVEFLVSFYNNEISEKSEIFDDQFSVERPDGSNFTLKIRSTKLEDSAMYFCASSAWSWDNPSNYGYTFGSGTRLTVV.

V and J are TRBV6-6 and TRBJ1-4, with TRBD1 identical over 7 bases. The CDR3 sequence is 15 residues long. Unmatched junction bases numbered 8, after V lost 6 bases and J lost 4 bases. Germline assignment: CDR1 MNHNY and CDR2 SVGAGI (reference sequence). This CDR3 reads CASRARTGSNEKLFF. CDR3 in DNA: TGTGCCAGCAGAGCTCGGACAGGTAGTAATGAAAAACTGTTTTTT.

The CDR3 spells CASSDSAGGPDEQFF. The CDR3 nucleotides read TGTGCCAGCAGTGACTCGGCGGGGGGGCCCGATGAGCAGTTCTTC. The rearrangement uses TRBV6-4 and TRBJ2-1, with 9 nucleotides matching TRBD2. Germline assignment: CDR1 MRHNA and CDR2 SNTAGT. This CDR3 spans 15 amino acids. Trimming at V came to 0 bases and at J to 8 bases, leaving 5 bases not matched to a gene.

V and J are TRBV9 and TRBJ2-5; TRBD2 aligns across 7 bases. The closer fit of TRBJ2-7 to the DNA end suggests the J call may be wrong. The V gene's germline CDR1 is SGDLS and CDR2 YYNGEE. The CDR3 loop spans 16 amino acids. The CDR3 region has the DNA TGTGCCAGCAGCGGGGGACTATCCCGACTCCCTGTCGAGCAGTACTTC. Its translation is CASSGGLSRLPVEQYF.

The gene calls are TRBV2 and TRBJ1-4; possibly TRBD1 for D (5 bases). The CDR3 runs to 17 residues. The germline CDR1 and CDR2 sequences are SNHLY and FYNNEI. Trimming left V 1 base short and J 1 base short, with 13 bases between. CDR3 nucleotide sequence: TGTGCCAGCAGTGAAGGACAGCCGTTTTTAACTAATGAAAAACTGTTTTTT. Residues: CASSEGQPFLTNEKLFF.

The J gene is TRBJ1-1, the V gene TRBV2, with unresolved D. This CDR3 contains 17 residues. From germline, CDR1 is SNHLY and CDR2 FYNNEI. The V end lost 10 bases, the J end lost 3 bases, and 27 bases lay between the germline ends. CDR3 amino acids: CAILLYRQRLLDTEAFF. The CDR3 DNA reads as TGTGCCATCCTCCTGTACCGCCAGAGGCTTTTGGACACTGAAGCTTTCTTT.

The V call is TRBV6-6, the J call TRBJ1-5; TRBD1 matches 12 bases. V lost 6 bases and J lost 2; bases outside the gene matches: 5. The CDR3 contains 16 residues. The germline CDR1 and CDR2 sequences are MNHNY and SVGAGI (reference sequence). The CDR3 DNA reads TGTGCCAGCAGCTTGGGACAGGGGGCGGGCAATCAGCCCCAGCATTTT. Encoded protein: CASSLGQGAGNQPQHF.